This passage covers 28 T cell receptor beta chains from one sample sequenced in a study of molecular identifiers for immune sequencing clone quantification. TCRdb reprocessed the PCR reads via MiXCR and lists one record per CDR3 protein. Among tens of thousands of distinct CDR3 sequences listed, about a fifth were seen once. Sequenced material: naive CD8+ T cells from blood, with Jurkat cell RNA spiked in. The subset is: FACS-sorted CD8+CD4-CCR7+CD45RA+ naive T cells. The receptors come from a human donor in good health. Some libraries in this study had Jurkat cell RNA spiked in.

Of note for this clonotype: This may arise from a read error, as a much more abundant clone is one base away. The chain has TRBV29-1 and TRBJ2-1; TRBD2 is a possible D gene (5 bases). Looked up from germline, CDR1 is SQVTM and CDR2 is ANQGSEA. Trimming shortened V by 6 bases and J by 3 bases, and 15 bases separated the two germline ends. This CDR3 region has 14 residues. The CDR3: CSVEHWENYNEQFF. The CDR3 DNA is TGCAGCGTCGAACACTGGGAGAACTACAATGAGCAGTTCTTC.

This clonotype was recorded at least ten times. This sequence joins TRBV7-2 and TRBJ2-1, with D perhaps assigned TRBD1 or TRBD2 (5 bases each). Germline assignment: CDR1 SGHTA and CDR2 FQGNSA. Trimming cost V 10 bases and J 1 base, with 23 bases left between them. The CDR3 runs 17 residues. The DNA of the CDR3 is TGTGCCACCCTCGGGGACCGCCACACACGGTCCTACAATGAGCAGTTCTTC. Translation: CATLGDRHTRSYNEQFF. The full variable domain, completed using reference TRBV7-2 and TRBJ2-1, is GAGVSQSPSNKVTEKGKDVELRCDPISGHTALYWYRQSLGQGLEFLIYFQGNSAPDKSGLPSDRFSAERTGGSVSTLTIQRTQQEDSAVYLCATLGDRHTRSYNEQFFGPGTRLTVL.

This clonotype was observed at least ten times. The chain joins TRBV19 to TRBJ1-2; no firm D call. The germline CDR1 and CDR2 sequences are LNHDA and SQIVND (reference sequence). V lost 10 bases, J lost 3 bases, and 9 bases lay in between. The CDR3 covers 11 residues. This CDR3 is CATSEYYGYTF. For the CDR3, the DNA is TGTGCCACCAGCGAATACTATGGCTACACCTTC.

CDR3 region: CSGLAGETQYF. Written as DNA, the CDR3 is TGCAGCGGGTTAGCGGGTGAGACCCAGTACTTC. The rearrangement uses TRBV29-1 and TRBJ2-5; TRBD2 aligns across 7 bases. The junction had 4 bases not matched to a gene; V was cut back by 7 bases and J by 5 bases. Looked up from germline, CDR1 is SQVTM and CDR2 is ANQGSEA. The CDR3 length is 11 residues.

This clonotype was seen repeatedly, ten times or more. V is TRBV5-1 and J is TRBJ1-1; no clear D gene. CDR3 length equals 18 residues. The germline V gene encodes CDR1 SGHRS and CDR2 YFSETQ. The V end was cut by 0 bases, the J end by 3 bases, with 21 bases between. The CDR3 DNA is TGCGCCAGCAGCTTGGTATTGTTCACCTCCGAGAGGGACACTGAAGCTTTCTTT. It specifies CASSLVLFTSERDTEAFF.

In its sample, this clonotype was seen many times. The chain carries TRBV29-1 and TRBJ1-1; unclear D gene. V was clipped by 6 bases and J by 1 base, with 9 bases between them. Germline CDR1 is SQVTM and CDR2 is ANQGSEA. The CDR3 sequence is 12 residues long. CDR3 bases: TGCAGCGTGGAACACGAGAACACTGAAGCTTTCTTT. Translated: CSVEHENTEAFF.

This clonotype was seen more than once but under ten times. A much larger clone lies one base from this, so it may be a read error. The genes are TRBV7-8 and TRBJ2-5; TRBD1 aligns across 8 bases. Germline V gene data show CDR1 as SGHVS and CDR2 as FQNEAQ. V trimming: 5 bases; J trimming: 5 bases; junction bases outside the gene matches: 7. This CDR3 contains 14 residues. CDR3 nucleotide sequence: TGTGCCAGCAGCGAAGCAGGGGGCGGTGAGACCCAGTACTTC. Translating it yields CASSEAGGGETQYF.

This clonotype has only a few counts. The chain couples TRBV7-6 to TRBJ2-3; D is perhaps TRBD1 or TRBD2 (5 bases each). V lost 1 base to trimming and J lost 3 bases, with 8 bases between them. Germline V lookup: CDR1 SGHVS, CDR2 FNYEAQ. CDR3 length: 14 amino acids. Written as DNA, the CDR3 is TGTGCCAGCAGCTTAGTGGGGGTGACAGATACGCAGTATTTT. Translated: CASSLVGVTDTQYF.

This chain connects TRBV4-2 to TRBJ2-1; D uncertain. Between the trimmed V and J ends, which lost 4 bases and 9 bases, there was a span of 7 bases. This CDR3 is built from 11 residues. CDR1 is LGHNA and CDR2 is YNFKEQ in the germline V gene. CDR3 nucleotides: TGTGCCAGCAGCCTTGCCTTTGAGCAGTTCTTC. Encoded protein: CASSLAFEQFF.

In its sample, this clonotype ranks as medium-sized. V gene TRBV6-2 or TRBV6-3 combines with J gene TRBJ2-2; 8 nucleotides agree with TRBD1. J was trimmed by 3 bases and V by 7 bases; bases with no gene match: 7. Per the germline V gene, CDR1 is MNHEY and CDR2 is SVGEGT. The CDR3 length is 15 residues. CDR3 in DNA: TGTGCCAGCAATTTCAGGGGGCAGGACACCGGGGAGCTGTTTTTT. As protein: CASNFRGQDTGELFF.

Concerning this clonotype itself: Sequence at one end of the junction differs from germline and may be a read error. The chain carries TRBV7-2 and TRBJ2-3; D possibly matches TRBD1 or TRBD2 (5 bases each). The CDR3 runs 13 residues. The germline gives CDR1 SGHTA, CDR2 FQGNSA. The CDR3 reads CVSRAGGIDTQYF. CDR3 DNA sequence: TGTGTCAGCAGGGCGGGTGGGATAGATACGCAGTATTTT. Full variable domain (remainder filled in from reference TRBV7-2 and TRBJ2-3): GAGVSQSPSNKVTEKGKDVELRCDPISGHTALYWYRQSLGQGLEFLIYFQGNSAPDKSGLPSDRFSAERTGGSVSTLTIQRTQQEDSAVYLCVSRAGGIDTQYFGPGTRLTVL.

At least ten counts were recorded for this clonotype. The genes are TRBV4-2 and TRBJ2-7, with TRBD2 matching 12 bases. After removal of 5 bases from V and 2 bases from J, the junction contained 1 base not matched to a gene. There are 14 residues in the CDR3. From germline, CDR1 is LGHNA and CDR2 YNFKEQ. The CDR3 bases are TGTGCCAGCAGCACTAGCGGGAGGACCTACGAGCAGTACTTC. It specifies CASSTSGRTYEQYF.

This clonotype was recorded at least ten times. This rearrangement joins TRBV20-1 to TRBJ2-7; TRBD2 matches 8 bases. Germline values: CDR1 DFQATT, CDR2 SNEGSKA (reference sequence). This CDR3 spans 20 amino acids. The J segment lost 3 bases and the V segment lost 5 bases, leaving 27 bases of the junction unmatched. CDR3 DNA: TGCAGTGCTCTCCTCTTGGCGGGAGGAACTACTCCGAGGAACTACTACGAGCAGTACTTC. This codes for CSALLLAGGTTPRNYYEQYF.

This clonotype was observed many times. The rearrangement joins TRBV19 to TRBJ1-5; D may be TRBD1 (6 bases). The CDR3 consists of 15 residues. From germline, CDR1 is LNHDA and CDR2 SQIVND (reference sequence). Between the trimmed V and J ends, which lost 6 bases and 1 base, there was a span of 13 bases. CDR3 in DNA: TGTGCCAGTAGCTGGGGGCGAGGGAGCAATCAGCCCCAGCATTTT. Encoded protein: CASSWGRGSNQPQHF.

This clonotype showed up many times. The rearrangement uses TRBV27 and TRBJ2-5; D not certain. The germline CDR1 and CDR2 sequences are MNHEY and SMNVEV (reference sequence). The CDR3 has 13 residues. With 2 bases removed from V and 0 bases from J, the gap between germline ends came to 4 bases. The CDR3 DNA follows: TGTGCCAGCAGTTTACAGCACCAAGAGACCCAGTACTTC. This encodes CASSLQHQETQYF.

This chain joins TRBV20-1 and TRBJ1-1; D gene ambiguous. CDR1 is DFQATT and CDR2 is SNEGSKA in the germline V gene (reference sequence). The CDR3 consists of 12 residues. V lost 5 bases to trimming and J lost 3 bases, with 10 bases between them. The CDR3 DNA is TGCAGTGCTGAGCTCGGGTACACTGAAGCTTTCTTT. This sequence encodes CSAELGYTEAFF.

This clonotype came up a few times. The chain couples TRBV29-1 to TRBJ1-3, with D unclear. The CDR3 has 14 amino acids. Germline V lookup: CDR1 SQVTM, CDR2 ANQGSEA. V lost 3 bases to trimming and J lost 2 bases, with 11 bases between them. CDR3 region: CSVDSEDPGNTIYF. Written as DNA, the CDR3 is TGCAGCGTTGACTCGGAGGATCCTGGAAACACCATATATTTT.

This clonotype has ten or more counts. The DNA of the CDR3 is TGCGCCAGCAGCTTGGCCTGGGACACCGGGGAGCTGTTTTTT. Protein product: CASSLAWDTGELFF. This rearrangement joins TRBV5-1 to TRBJ2-2, with D unclear. The germline V and J ends were trimmed by 0 bases and 3 bases, with 6 bases remaining between them. Looked up from germline, CDR1 is SGHRS and CDR2 is YFSETQ. This CDR3 has 14 residues.

This clonotype was seen many times. V and J are TRBV23-1 and TRBJ2-5, with TRBD1 matching 9 bases. TRBV23-1 is annotated as an ORF whose role is uncertain. V shed 8 bases and J 4 bases; nucleotides not matched to a gene: 8. CDR3 size: 14 residues. The CDR3 DNA reads TGCGCCAGCCCTTCCGGGACAGGGATAGAGACCCAGTACTTC. This translates into CASPSGTGIETQYF.

This clonotype came up many times. The chain combines TRBV6-2 or TRBV6-3 with TRBJ1-2; 7 positions match TRBD1. CDR1 MNHEY and CDR2 SVGEGT come from the germline V gene. The J segment lost 8 bases and the V segment lost 7 bases, leaving 10 bases of the junction unmatched. The CDR3 is 13 amino acids. CDR3 DNA sequence: TGTGCCAGCAATCTCCAGGGGGAATACGGCTACACCTTC. This encodes CASNLQGEYGYTF.

This clonotype has a count of ten or more. The chain has TRBV20-1 and TRBJ2-5; 9 nucleotides align to TRBD1. The ends lost 0 bases at V and 3 bases at J; junction bases unmatched: 5. CDR3 length: 15 amino acids. Germline loops: CDR1 DFQATT, CDR2 SNEGSKA (reference sequence). The CDR3, as DNA: TGCAGTGCTAGAGAGGGACAGGGTTGGGAAGAGACCCAGTACTTC. Its translation is CSAREGQGWEETQYF.

The table lists this clonotype with many counts. The chain recombines TRBV4-3 with TRBJ2-1, with TRBD1 matching over 7 bases. V lost 4 bases to trimming and J lost 3 bases; unmatched junction nucleotides: 9. Germline CDR1 LGHNA, CDR2 YSLEER. The CDR3 spans 16 residues. CDR3 DNA sequence: TGCGCCAGCAGCCGCGACAGGGTTCCTCACTACAATGAGCAGTTCTTC. The encoded protein is CASSRDRVPHYNEQFF.

This clonotype was counted at least ten times. The chain employs TRBV4-3 and TRBJ1-1, with a weak D call TRBD1 (5 bases). CDR3 size: 14 residues. The V gene lost 4 bases and the J gene lost 4 bases, with 13 bases spanning the gap. Germline loops: CDR1 LGHNA, CDR2 YSLEER. CDR3 nucleotides: TGCGCCAGCAGCCCAACAGGTGCTGGCACTGAAGCTTTCTTT. It codes for CASSPTGAGTEAFF.

This clonotype was counted at least ten times. The chain recombines TRBV12-3 or TRBV12-4 with TRBJ1-2, with TRBD1 identical over 7 bases. V lost 1 base, J lost 3 bases, and 2 bases stayed unmatched. The CDR3 covers 14 residues. CDR3 in DNA: TGTGCCAGCAGTTTAGACAGGGGCGACTATGGCTACACCTTC. Amino acids: CASSLDRGDYGYTF.

This clonotype was recorded at least ten times. The chain combines TRBV6-6 with TRBJ2-1; perhaps TRBD2 as D (6 bases). CDR3 length: 13 residues. V lost 11 bases, J lost 2 bases, and 13 bases lay in between. The germline V gene has CDR1 MNHNY and CDR2 SVGAGI (reference sequence). The CDR3 nucleotides are TGTGCCGCGGCGGGGTTCGCCTACAATGAGCAGTTCTTC. As protein: CAAAGFAYNEQFF.

This clonotype was detected many times. The J gene is TRBJ1-5, the V gene TRBV6-2 or TRBV6-3; D is unclear. The ends were cut back, 6 bases at V and 4 bases at J, with 13 bases in the middle. Looked up from germline, CDR1 is MNHEY and CDR2 is SVGEGT. This CDR3 spans 14 amino acids. The CDR3 DNA reads TGTGCCAGCAGCCTATTGAGTGGGAATCAGCCCCAGCATTTT. This codes for CASSLLSGNQPQHF.

The table lists this clonotype with many counts. The V call is TRBV7-6, the J call TRBJ1-6, with 7 bases that match TRBD1. The J segment lost 5 bases and the V segment lost 10 bases, leaving 5 bases of the junction unmatched. Germline CDR1 SGHVS, CDR2 FNYEAQ. This CDR3 is 13 amino acids long. CDR3 in DNA: TGTGCCACGCGGGACAGCGATAATTCACCCCTCCACTTT. Its translation: CATRDSDNSPLHF.

There are many counts of this clonotype. V gene TRBV6-4 combines with J gene TRBJ2-1; 9 bases agree with TRBD2. Trimming removed 3 bases from V and 7 bases from J; junction bases left unmatched: 4. The CDR3 runs to 14 residues. The germline CDR1 and CDR2 sequences are MRHNA and SNTAGT. This chain's CDR3 is CASSELAGYNEQFF. The CDR3, as DNA: TGTGCCAGCAGTGAACTAGCGGGTTATAATGAGCAGTTCTTC.